One T cell receptor (beta chain) is described in this entry. Its antigen is not identified. The sample originates from a study of CD8 T cells in Susac syndrome. Study-level points and caveats: Susac-specific public clones numbered some 16 in total CD8+ repertoires (and 4 or 5 in CD8+ TEMRA repertoires).

Trimming shortened V by 1 base and J by 4 bases, and 7 bases separated the two germline ends. CDR3 length: 14 residues. The germline V gene has CDR1 LNHDA and CDR2 SQIVND (reference sequence). Reverse transcription of 0.5 to 1 ug RNA was performed with random hexamers. An immunoSEQ multiplex PCR amplified TCR beta CDR3 over 54 Vbeta and 13 Jbeta. TCRdb passed the immunoSEQ multiplex PCR reads through MiXCR, listing each CDR3 protein once. The sample holds about 190,000 distinct CDR3 sequences, approximately 95% seen once. The V gene is TRBV19, the J gene TRBJ2-2; D is ambiguous. This TCR was sampled from a human donor with Susac syndrome. Sequences were obtained from CD8+ T cells from PBMCs. The CDR3 loop is CASSIAHSTGELFF. In DNA, the CDR3 is TGTGCCAGTAGTATAGCCCACAGCACCGGGGAGCTGTTTTTT. Drawing the rest from reference TRBV19 and TRBJ2-2, the complete variable domain is DGGITQSPKYLFRKEGQNVTLSCEQNLNHDAMYWYRQDPGQGLRLIYYSQIVNDFQKGDIAEGYSVSREKKESFPLTVTSAQKNPTAFYLCASSIAHSTGELFFGEGSRLTVL.